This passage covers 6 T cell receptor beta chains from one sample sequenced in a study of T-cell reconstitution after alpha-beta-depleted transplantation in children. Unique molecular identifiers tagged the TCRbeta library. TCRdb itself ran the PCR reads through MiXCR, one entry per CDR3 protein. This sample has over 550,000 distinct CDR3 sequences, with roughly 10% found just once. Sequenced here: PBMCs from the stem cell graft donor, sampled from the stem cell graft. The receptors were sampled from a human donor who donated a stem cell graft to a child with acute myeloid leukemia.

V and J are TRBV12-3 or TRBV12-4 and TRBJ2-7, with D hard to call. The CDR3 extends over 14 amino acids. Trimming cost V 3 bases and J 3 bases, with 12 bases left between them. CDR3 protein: CASSLARPVYEQYF. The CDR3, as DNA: TGTGCCAGCAGTTTGGCTAGACCTGTCTACGAGCAGTACTTC.

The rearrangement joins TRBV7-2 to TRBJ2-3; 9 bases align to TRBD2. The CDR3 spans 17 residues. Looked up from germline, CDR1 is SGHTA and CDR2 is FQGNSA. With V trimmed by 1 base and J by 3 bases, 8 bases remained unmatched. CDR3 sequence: CASSLGIGSGSTDTQYF. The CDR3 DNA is TGTGCCAGCAGCTTAGGGATCGGTAGCGGGAGTACAGATACGCAGTATTTT. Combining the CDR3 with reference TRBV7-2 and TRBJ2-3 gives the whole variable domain GAGVSQSPSNKVTEKGKDVELRCDPISGHTALYWYRQSLGQGLEFLIYFQGNSAPDKSGLPSDRFSAERTGGSVSTLTIQRTQQEDSAVYLCASSLGIGSGSTDTQYFGPGTRLTVL.

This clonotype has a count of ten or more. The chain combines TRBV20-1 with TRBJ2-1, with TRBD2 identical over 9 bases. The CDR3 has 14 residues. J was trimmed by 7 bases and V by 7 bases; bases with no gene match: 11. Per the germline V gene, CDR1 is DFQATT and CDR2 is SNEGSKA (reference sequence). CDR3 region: CSVLLAGATNEQFF. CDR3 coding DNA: TGCAGTGTATTGTTAGCGGGAGCGACGAATGAGCAGTTCTTC.

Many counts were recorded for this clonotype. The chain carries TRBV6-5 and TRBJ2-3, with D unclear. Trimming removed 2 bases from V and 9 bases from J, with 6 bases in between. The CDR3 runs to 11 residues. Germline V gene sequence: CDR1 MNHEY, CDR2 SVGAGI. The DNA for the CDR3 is TGTGCCAGCAGTTACGGCATCACGCAGTATTTT. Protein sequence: CASSYGITQYF.

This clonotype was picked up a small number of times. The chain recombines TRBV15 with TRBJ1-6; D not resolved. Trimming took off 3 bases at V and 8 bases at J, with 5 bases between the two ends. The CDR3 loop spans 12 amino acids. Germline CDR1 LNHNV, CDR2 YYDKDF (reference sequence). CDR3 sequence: CATSRNHSPLHF. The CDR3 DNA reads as TGTGCCACCAGCAGGAATCATTCACCCCTCCACTTT.

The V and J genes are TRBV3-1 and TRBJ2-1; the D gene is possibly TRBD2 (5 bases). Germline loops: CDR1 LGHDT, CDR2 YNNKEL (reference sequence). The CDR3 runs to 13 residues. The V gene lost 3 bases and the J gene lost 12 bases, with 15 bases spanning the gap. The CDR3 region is CASSQTLQSGQFF. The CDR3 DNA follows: TGTGCCAGCAGCCAGACCCTCCAAAGCGGGCAGTTCTTC.